This TCR beta chain was captured in a study of regulatory T cells in long-lasting Graves disease. Study-level points and caveats: There was favoring of TRBV28, TRBJ1-2 and TRBJ2-5 in persistent disease.

Sample time point: newly diagnosed GD, antithyroid drugs for less than 3 months. Following extraction of RNA from PBMCs, that RNA was used to make the TCR library. This clonotype has ten or more counts. Its antigen is as yet unknown. CDR3-region Arm-PCR and iRepertoire HTBI primers produced the TCR beta libraries. TCRdb re-called the multiplex PCR reads with MiXCR, one entry per CDR3 protein. Of approximately 400,000 distinct CDR3 sequences in the sample, around 14% are singletons; the top ten hold approximately 15%. Germline lookup yields CDR1 MNHEY and CDR2 SMNVEV (reference sequence). This CDR3 region has 18 residues. Trimming took off 5 bases at V and 1 base at J, with 21 bases between the two ends. These sequences were also reported in another study, on T cells in Graves' hyperthyroidism and ophthalmopathy. That source reports: In the first-round RT-PCR of the TCR CDR3, the HTBI primer set was used.

This sequence was found in a woman aged 25 to 39 with Graves disease. The rearrangement links TRBV27 to TRBJ1-5; D might be TRBD1 (6 bases). This specimen was peripheral blood mononuclear cells (PBMCs), taken at new diagnosis, from a patient treated with antithyroid drugs. In DNA, the CDR3 is TGTGCCAGCAGTCCTGATCCAGGGGAAGACGGGAGCAATCAGCCCCAGCATTTT. It codes for CASSPDPGEDGSNQPQHF.